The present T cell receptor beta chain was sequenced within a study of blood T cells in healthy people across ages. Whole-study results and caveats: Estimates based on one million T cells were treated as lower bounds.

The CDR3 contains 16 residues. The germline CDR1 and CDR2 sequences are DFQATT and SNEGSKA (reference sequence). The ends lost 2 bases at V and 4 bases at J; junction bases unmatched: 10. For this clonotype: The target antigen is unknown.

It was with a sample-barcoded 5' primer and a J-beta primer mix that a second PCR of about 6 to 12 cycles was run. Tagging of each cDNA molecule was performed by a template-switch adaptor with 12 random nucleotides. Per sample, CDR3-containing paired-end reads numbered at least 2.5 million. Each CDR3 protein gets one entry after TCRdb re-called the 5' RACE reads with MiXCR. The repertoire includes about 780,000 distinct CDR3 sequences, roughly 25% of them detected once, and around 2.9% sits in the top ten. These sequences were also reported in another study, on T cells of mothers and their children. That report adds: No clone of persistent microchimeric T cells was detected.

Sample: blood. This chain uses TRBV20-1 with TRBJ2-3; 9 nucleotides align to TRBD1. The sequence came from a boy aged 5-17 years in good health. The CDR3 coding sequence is TGCAGTGCTAGAAGGAATCCGGGACAGGGTTCAGATACGCAGTATTTT. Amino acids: CSARRNPGQGSDTQYF.